One and the same sample provided the 26 T cell receptor beta chains below, sequenced in a study of cytomegalovirus exposure and HLA in healthy donors. The primer mix had 60 Vbeta and 13 Jbeta primers. Data came from immunoSEQ multiplex PCR; TCRdb stores just in-frame clones and leaves some out. The sample gives 200,000 or so clones, roughly 76% of which show up once; over 2% is in the top ten. The material sequenced was PBMCs. These TCRs come from a woman aged 30 to 39 in good health and CMV-seropositive.

The chain uses TRBV9 and TRBJ1-1, with D possibly TRBD1 on 5 matching bases. Trimming took off 4 bases at V and 0 bases at J, with 16 bases between the two ends. Germline CDR1 SGDLS, CDR2 YYNGEE. The CDR3 runs to 16 residues. CDR3 loop: CASSPRGTDLNTEAFF. The CDR3 bases are TGTGCCAGCAGCCCCCGGGGGACGGATTTGAACACTGAAGCTTTCTTT.

The chain has TRBV6-1 and TRBJ2-1; TRBD2 matches 7 bases. The CDR3 is 14 residues long. Germline V gene sequence: CDR1 MNHNS, CDR2 SASEGT. Trimming cost V 10 bases and J 9 bases; bases outside gene matches: 15. The CDR3 loop is CAIAPSRGEGEQFF. The CDR3 DNA is TGTGCCATTGCCCCTAGTCGTGGGGAGGGTGAGCAGTTCTTC.

This chain joins TRBV28 and TRBJ1-2; no firm D call. V was pared by 5 bases and J by 4 bases, with 8 bases between. This CDR3 is built from 12 residues. CDR1 MDHEN and CDR2 SYDVKM come from the germline V gene. Written as DNA, the CDR3 is TGTGCCAGCAGTAGGGAGATCTATGGCTACACCTTC. Residues: CASSREIYGYTF.

The chain has TRBV4-3 and TRBJ1-2; 10 bases align to TRBD1. J gave up 4 bases and V 4 bases, and 6 bases lay outside the gene matches. CDR1 LGHNA and CDR2 YSLEER come from the germline V gene. The CDR3 contains 15 residues. CDR3 residues: CASSPMGQGIYGYTF. The CDR3 region has the DNA TGCGCCAGCAGCCCTATGGGACAGGGGATCTATGGCTACACCTTC.

This sequence joins TRBV7-2 and TRBJ1-2; 10 bases align to TRBD1. Looked up from germline, CDR1 is SGHTA and CDR2 is FQGNSA. The V gene end was trimmed by 5 bases and the J gene end by 4 bases; junction bases not matched to a gene: 7. The CDR3 is 15 amino acids. This CDR3 is CASSQGGQGTYGYTF. The CDR3 DNA is TGTGCCAGCAGCCAAGGGGGACAGGGGACCTATGGCTACACCTTC. Full variable domain (rest looked up from reference TRBV7-2 and TRBJ1-2): GAGVSQSPSNKVTEKGKDVELRCDPISGHTALYWYRQSLGQGLEFLIYFQGNSAPDKSGLPSDRFSAERTGGSVSTLTIQRTQQEDSAVYLCASSQGGQGTYGYTFGSGTRLTVV.

The chain is built from TRBV18 and TRBJ1-1, with 9 bases that match TRBD1. The CDR3 has 16 residues. Germline V lookup: CDR1 KGHSH, CDR2 LQKENI. J was trimmed by 5 bases and V by 3 bases; bases with no gene match: 10. The CDR3 region is CASSPATGGVGTEAFF. For the CDR3, the DNA is TGTGCCAGCTCACCCGCAACAGGGGGCGTAGGGACTGAAGCTTTCTTT.

The V and J genes are TRBV29-1 and TRBJ2-7, with 8 bases that match TRBD1. CDR3 size: 13 residues. The V and J ends lost 6 bases and 5 bases, in that order; junction bases with no gene match: 9. Germline values: CDR1 SQVTM, CDR2 ANQGSEA. CDR3 sequence: CSVSRTGRDEQYF. In DNA, the CDR3 is TGCAGCGTAAGCAGGACAGGGCGGGACGAGCAGTACTTC.

This clone was counted only a few times. The chain uses TRBV18 and TRBJ1-1, with TRBD1 matching 8 bases. Germline V gene lookup returns CDR1 KGHSH and CDR2 LQKENI. The CDR3 has 14 residues. The ends lost 2 bases at V and 6 bases at J; junction bases unmatched: 5. CDR3 nucleotides: TGTGCCAGCTCACCAGACAGGGGAAAATCTGAAGCTTTCTTT. This translates into CASSPDRGKSEAFF.

The V gene is TRBV29-1, the J gene TRBJ2-2; TRBD1 matches at 8 bases. J was trimmed by 4 bases and V by 4 bases; bases with no gene match: 8. There are 15 residues in the CDR3. CDR1 and CDR2 from the germline V gene are SQVTM and ANQGSEA. The CDR3 sequence is CSVALQGVSTGELFF. CDR3 sequence (DNA): TGCAGCGTTGCTTTACAGGGGGTTAGCACCGGGGAGCTGTTTTTT.

This clone was picked up a small number of times. The genes are TRBV30 and TRBJ1-3, with 9 bases lining up with TRBD1. V lost 2 bases, J lost 5 bases, and 7 bases stayed unmatched. This CDR3 is built from 15 residues. CDR1 is GTSNPN, CDR2 SVGIG, per germline (reference sequence). CDR3 amino acids: CAWSKTGTGRNTIYF. The CDR3 region has the DNA TGTGCCTGGAGTAAAACCGGGACAGGGAGAAACACCATATATTTT.

This chain links TRBV27 with TRBJ1-5; D remains unclear. The V gene lost 2 bases and the J gene lost 6 bases, with 14 bases spanning the gap. From germline, CDR1 is MNHEY and CDR2 SMNVEV (reference sequence). The CDR3 contains 15 residues. The CDR3 DNA sequence: TGTGCCAGCAGTTTAGTATCAGGCCCCCGTCAGCCCCAGCATTTT. Its protein product is CASSLVSGPRQPQHF.

The chain combines TRBV5-1 with TRBJ2-2; D is possibly TRBD1 (5 bases). The V end was cut by 1 base, the J end by 1 base, with 11 bases between. This CDR3 comprises 16 residues. The germline gives CDR1 SGHRS, CDR2 YFSETQ. As DNA, the CDR3 is TGCGCCAGCAGCTTGTTCTTCCAGGGGAACACCGGGGAGCTGTTTTTT. Translating gives CASSLFFQGNTGELFF.

The chain has TRBV10-3 and TRBJ1-1, with D maybe TRBD1 (6 bases). The V end lost 0 bases, the J end lost 2 bases, and 16 bases lay between the germline ends. CDR3 length: 17 residues. The V gene's germline CDR1 is ENHRY and CDR2 SYGVKD. In nucleotides, the CDR3 is TGTGCCATCAGTGAGTCGATCCCAGGGGTCATTAACACTGAAGCTTTCTTT. Protein product: CAISESIPGVINTEAFF.

The V call is TRBV7-2, the J call TRBJ2-1, with TRBD2 as a possible D gene (5 bases). Trimming removed 0 bases at V and 2 bases at J, with 11 bases between. The CDR3 is 16 residues long. The germline gives CDR1 SGHTA, CDR2 FQGNSA. This chain's CDR3 is CASSLASGETYNEQFF. DNA for the CDR3: TGTGCCAGCAGCTTAGCTTCCGGGGAGACCTACAATGAGCAGTTCTTC.

The V and J genes are TRBV4-3 and TRBJ2-1; possibly TRBD2 for D (6 bases). The CDR3 runs 15 residues. Germline V gene lookup returns CDR1 LGHNA and CDR2 YSLEER. V shed 1 base and J shed 6 bases, with 13 bases lying between them. The CDR3 loop reads CASSQAGGTFNEQFF. The CDR3 DNA is TGCGCCAGCAGCCAAGCAGGCGGGACCTTCAATGAGCAGTTCTTC.

This clone was recorded a few times. This sequence joins TRBV30 and TRBJ2-3; 8 nucleotides match TRBD2. Germline V gene lookup returns CDR1 GTSNPN and CDR2 SVGIG (reference sequence). Trimming took 2 bases from V and 6 from J; bases not matched to a gene: 4. This CDR3 comprises 13 residues. The CDR3 DNA is TGTGCCTGGAGTAAGCGGGAGCGGGATACGCAGTATTTT. Translating it yields CAWSKRERDTQYF.

V is TRBV18 and J is TRBJ1-1; 7 positions agree with TRBD1. The CDR3 runs 14 residues. Germline CDR1 and CDR2: KGHSH and LQKENI. Losses at the gene ends were 4 bases for V and 1 base for J; bases not matched to a gene: 3. Here the CDR3 DNA reads TGTGCCAGCTCACTTTGGACAGGGAACACTGAAGCTTTCTTT. Translation: CASSLWTGNTEAFF.

The V and J genes are TRBV5-1 and TRBJ1-1; 10 bases align to TRBD1. Per the germline V gene, CDR1 is SGHRS and CDR2 is YFSETQ. J lost 11 bases, V lost 3 bases, and 10 bases had no gene match. This CDR3 is built from 14 residues. CDR3 region: CASSYRPGTGEAFF. The CDR3 DNA follows: TGCGCCAGCAGCTATCGTCCCGGGACAGGGGAGGCTTTCTTT.

The chain employs TRBV6-6 and TRBJ2-2; maybe TRBD1 (5 bases). Trimming took off 2 bases at V and 2 bases at J, with 12 bases between the two ends. The CDR3 sequence is 16 residues long. Germline V lookup: CDR1 MNHNY, CDR2 SVGAGI (reference sequence). CDR3 loop: CASSYRWGDNTGELFF. The CDR3 DNA follows: TGTGCCAGCAGTTACCGGTGGGGCGATAACACCGGGGAGCTGTTTTTT.

The rearrangement joins TRBV5-5 to TRBJ1-5; D not resolved. The germline V gene encodes CDR1 SGHKS and CDR2 YYEKEE (reference sequence). This CDR3 has 13 amino acids. V dropped 0 bases and J dropped 7 bases, with 8 bases sitting between them. In DNA, the CDR3 is TGTGCCAGCAGCTTGGTAGGGAGACAGCCCCAGCATTTT. This gives the protein CASSLVGRQPQHF.

DNA of the CDR3: TGTGCCAGCAGCCAAGACCCAGGCTATGGCTACACCTTC. This codes for CASSQDPGYGYTF. This chain joins TRBV14 and TRBJ1-2; no clear D gene. This CDR3 region has 13 residues. V dropped 0 bases and J dropped 4 bases, with 6 bases sitting between them. CDR1 is SGHDN and CDR2 is FVKESK in the germline V gene.

This clone was seen a few times. The genes are TRBV29-1 and TRBJ1-4; D gene unclear. Germline lookup yields CDR1 SQVTM and CDR2 ANQGSEA. With 7 bases removed from V and 8 bases from J, the gap between germline ends came to 14 bases. The CDR3 is 12 amino acids. The CDR3 DNA reads as TGCAGCGCCTACCGGGGTCAAGAAAAACTGTTTTTT. It yields the protein CSAYRGQEKLFF.

This CDR3 is CSCTERVNTDTQYF. CDR3 DNA sequence: TGCAGCTGCACAGAGAGGGTTAACACAGATACGCAGTATTTT. This chain links TRBV29-1 with TRBJ2-3, with D possibly TRBD2 on 5 matching bases. Per germline, CDR1 SQVTM and CDR2 ANQGSEA. The CDR3 is 14 residues long. The ends were cut back, 8 bases at V and 2 bases at J, with 17 bases in the middle.

V and J are TRBV14 and TRBJ1-2; 7 bases align to TRBD1. The V gene's germline CDR1 is SGHDN and CDR2 FVKESK. Trimming cost V 2 bases and J 4 bases; bases outside gene matches: 4. The CDR3 spans 14 residues. CDR3 sequence: CASSQTRQGYGYTF. CDR3 sequence (DNA): TGTGCCAGCAGCCAAACGCGACAGGGCTATGGCTACACCTTC.

The chain is built from TRBV19 and TRBJ2-6, with 7 bases that match TRBD2. Germline V CDR1 and CDR2: LNHDA, SQIVND (reference sequence). This CDR3 has 15 residues. Losses at the gene ends were 2 bases for V and 4 bases for J; bases not matched to a gene: 2. CDR3 coding DNA: TGTGCCAGTAGTATAAGCGGGGTAGGGGCCAACGTCCTGACTTTC. Translating it yields CASSISGVGANVLTF. The entire variable domain, with the rest obtained from reference TRBV19 and TRBJ2-6, is as follows: DGGITQSPKYLFRKEGQNVTLSCEQNLNHDAMYWYRQDPGQGLRLIYYSQIVNDFQKGDIAEGYSVSREKKESFPLTVTSAQKNPTAFYLCASSISGVGANVLTFGAGSRLTVL.

The chain uses TRBV6-5 and TRBJ1-1, with a tentative D call TRBD1 (5 bases). Trimming cost V 6 bases and J 4 bases, with 15 bases left between them. The V gene's germline CDR1 is MNHEY and CDR2 SVGAGI. The CDR3 has 14 amino acids. CDR3 sequence (DNA): TGTGCCAGCAGCCCCTTGGAGGGGCTCACTGAAGCTTTCTTT. This translates into CASSPLEGLTEAFF.